These T cell receptor beta chains were read from a single sample in a study of blood T cell repertoires in COVID-19. Here immunoSEQ multiplex PCR was the method, and the copy in TCRdb shows in-frame clones only, minus some. The sample holds some 17,000 clones, around 90% seen once. Material: peripheral blood. These receptors were taken from a man between 60 and 70 years old with active COVID-19. Both conserved end residues are part of each CDR3. Fields, in order: D gene, J gene, clone size, V gene, CDR3 protein, CDR3 DNA. The D gene is left open where the match is weak. Expanded clones are given a class, and other clones once, few, many or no size at all.

D gene: .; J gene: TRBJ2-6; clone size: .; V gene: TRBV5-1; CDR3 protein: CASSLGGPSGANVLTF; CDR3 DNA: TGCGCCAGCAGCTTGGGGGGCCCCTCTGGGGCCAACGTCCTGACTTTC
D gene: TRBD2; J gene: TRBJ2-7; clone size: .; V gene: TRBV7-9; CDR3 protein: CASSPKGAGGPGEQYF; CDR3 DNA: TGTGCCAGCAGCCCCAAGGGCGCGGGGGGGCCAGGGGAGCAGTACTTC
D gene: .; J gene: TRBJ1-1; clone size: .; V gene: TRBV9; CDR3 protein: CASSVLGGGLDTEAFF; CDR3 DNA: TGTGCCAGCTCGGTCCTCGGGGGGGGTTTGGACACTGAAGCTTTCTTT
D gene: TRBD1; J gene: TRBJ2-7; clone size: medium-sized; V gene: TRBV10-2; CDR3 protein: CASSEILRGGAGEQYF; CDR3 DNA: TGCGCCAGCAGTGAGATTTTGAGAGGGGGCGCGGGCGAGCAGTACTTC
D gene: .; J gene: TRBJ2-3; clone size: .; V gene: TRBV10-1; CDR3 protein: CASSDRGDTQYF; CDR3 DNA: TGCGCCAGCAGTGACAGGGGTGATACGCAGTATTTT
D gene: TRBD1; J gene: TRBJ2-2; clone size: .; V gene: TRBV19; CDR3 protein: CASSSSGTGITGELFF; CDR3 DNA: TGTGCCAGTAGTTCATCCGGGACAGGGATCACCGGGGAGCTGTTTTTT
D gene: .; J gene: TRBJ2-3; clone size: .; V gene: TRBV29-1; CDR3 protein: CSVEDEDTAFADTQYF; CDR3 DNA: TGCAGCGTTGAAGATGAGGACACCGCTTTTGCAGATACGCAGTATTTT
D gene: .; J gene: TRBJ1-2; clone size: .; V gene: TRBV5-6; CDR3 protein: CASSGPLGANYGYTF; CDR3 DNA: TGTGCCAGCAGCGGACCGCTAGGGGCAAACTATGGCTACACCTTC
D gene: .; J gene: TRBJ1-4; clone size: once; V gene: TRBV5-6; CDR3 protein: CASSLRGGLKEKLFF; CDR3 DNA: TGTGCCAGCAGCTTGCGGGGGGGCTTAAAGGAAAAACTGTTTTTT
D gene: .; J gene: TRBJ2-7; clone size: .; V gene: TRBV3-1/TRBV3-2; CDR3 protein: CASRDSPQGEQYF; CDR3 DNA: TGTGCCAGCCGGGACTCCCCGCAAGGGGAGCAGTACTTC
D gene: TRBD1; J gene: TRBJ1-4; clone size: .; V gene: TRBV16; CDR3 protein: CASSRQGLGEKLFF; CDR3 DNA: TGTGCCAGCAGCCGACAGGGCTTGGGAGAAAAACTGTTTTTT
D gene: TRBD1; J gene: TRBJ1-2; clone size: .; V gene: TRBV5-6; CDR3 protein: CASSLRGRNYGYTF; CDR3 DNA: TGTGCCAGCAGCTTGAGGGGGCGCAACTATGGCTACACCTTC
D gene: TRBD1; J gene: TRBJ2-7; clone size: .; V gene: TRBV3-1/TRBV3-2; CDR3 protein: CASSRTGEIYEQYF; CDR3 DNA: TGTGCCAGCAGCAGGACAGGGGAAATCTACGAGCAGTACTTC
D gene: TRBD1; J gene: TRBJ1-2; clone size: .; V gene: TRBV29-1; CDR3 protein: CSVVWDRGSGGYTF; CDR3 DNA: TGCAGCGTTGTTTGGGACAGGGGGTCGGGCGGCTACACCTTC
D gene: .; J gene: TRBJ1-3; clone size: .; V gene: TRBV19; CDR3 protein: CAGDTSSGNTIYF; CDR3 DNA: TGTGCCGGAGACACTAGCTCTGGAAACACCATATATTTT
D gene: .; J gene: TRBJ1-4; clone size: .; V gene: TRBV19; CDR3 protein: CASTYSNNEKLFF; CDR3 DNA: TGTGCCAGTACCTACAGTAATAATGAAAAACTGTTTTTT
D gene: TRBD1; J gene: TRBJ1-6; clone size: .; V gene: TRBV3-1/TRBV3-2; CDR3 protein: CASSLRDSSYNSPLHF; CDR3 DNA: TGTGCCAGCAGCCTCCGGGACAGCTCCTATAATTCACCCCTCCACTTT
D gene: TRBD1; J gene: TRBJ1-6; clone size: .; V gene: TRBV18; CDR3 protein: CASSPAGTALNSPLHF; CDR3 DNA: TGTGCCAGCTCACCCGCCGGGACAGCGTTGAATTCACCCCTCCACTTT
D gene: TRBD1; J gene: TRBJ2-2; clone size: .; V gene: TRBV19; CDR3 protein: CASSPDRGNGELFF; CDR3 DNA: TGTGCCAGTAGCCCGGACAGGGGTAACGGGGAGCTGTTTTTT
D gene: .; J gene: TRBJ1-2; clone size: .; V gene: TRBV5-4; CDR3 protein: CASSLPAGVYGYTF; CDR3 DNA: TGTGCCAGCAGCTTACCTGCGGGGGTCTATGGCTACACCTTC
D gene: .; J gene: TRBJ1-5; clone size: .; V gene: TRBV7-2; CDR3 protein: CASSLSAHQPQHF; CDR3 DNA: TGTGCCAGCAGCTTAAGCGCCCATCAGCCCCAGCATTTT
D gene: .; J gene: TRBJ1-1; clone size: .; V gene: TRBV29-1; CDR3 protein: CSVANRDTEAFF; CDR3 DNA: TGCAGCGTTGCGAACAGGGACACTGAAGCTTTCTTT
D gene: .; J gene: TRBJ2-1; clone size: .; V gene: TRBV4-1; CDR3 protein: CASSQGGNEQFF; CDR3 DNA: TGCGCCAGCAGCCAGGGAGGCAATGAGCAGTTCTTC
D gene: TRBD1; J gene: TRBJ1-2; clone size: .; V gene: TRBV3-1/TRBV3-2; CDR3 protein: CASSQQGARSYGYTF; CDR3 DNA: TGTGCCAGCAGCCAACAGGGGGCCCGGAGCTATGGCTACACCTTC
D gene: .; J gene: TRBJ1-1; clone size: .; V gene: TRBV28; CDR3 protein: CASGSWATEAFF; CDR3 DNA: TGTGCCAGCGGAAGCTGGGCCACTGAAGCTTTCTTT
D gene: .; J gene: TRBJ1-2; clone size: .; V gene: TRBV18; CDR3 protein: CASSPTSTNYGYTF; CDR3 DNA: TGTGCCAGCTCACCAACTAGCACTAACTATGGCTACACCTTC
D gene: .; J gene: TRBJ2-3; clone size: .; V gene: TRBV6-1; CDR3 protein: CASSERGVPDTQYF; CDR3 DNA: TGTGCCAGCAGTGAACGGGGAGTTCCAGATACGCAGTATTTT
D gene: .; J gene: TRBJ1-1; clone size: .; V gene: TRBV3-1/TRBV3-2; CDR3 protein: CTSSQGGTPNTEAFF; CDR3 DNA: TGTACCAGCAGCCAAGGTGGGACACCGAACACTGAAGCTTTCTTT